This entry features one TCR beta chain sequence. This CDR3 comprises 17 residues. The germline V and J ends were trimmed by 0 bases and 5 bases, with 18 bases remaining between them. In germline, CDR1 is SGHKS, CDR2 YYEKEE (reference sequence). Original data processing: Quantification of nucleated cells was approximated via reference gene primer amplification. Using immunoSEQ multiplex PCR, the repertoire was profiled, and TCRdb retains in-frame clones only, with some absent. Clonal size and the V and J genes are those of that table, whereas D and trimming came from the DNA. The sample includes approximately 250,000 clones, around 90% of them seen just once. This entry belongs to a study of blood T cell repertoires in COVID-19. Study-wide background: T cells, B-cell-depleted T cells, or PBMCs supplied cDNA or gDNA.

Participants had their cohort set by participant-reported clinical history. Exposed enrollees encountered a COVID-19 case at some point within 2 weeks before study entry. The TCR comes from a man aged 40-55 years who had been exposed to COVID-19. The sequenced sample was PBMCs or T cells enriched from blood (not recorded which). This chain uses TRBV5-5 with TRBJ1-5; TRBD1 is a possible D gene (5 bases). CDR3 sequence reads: CASSLESDSPIYQPQHF. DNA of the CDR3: TGTGCCAGCAGCTTGGAATCAGACAGCCCCATCTATCAGCCCCAGCATTTT. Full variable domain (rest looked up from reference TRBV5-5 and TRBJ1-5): DAGVTQSPTHLIKTRGQQVTLRCSPISGHKSVSWYQQVLGQGPQFIFQYYEKEERGRGNFPDRFSARQFPNYSSELNVNALLLGDSALYLCASSLESDSPIYQPQHFGDGTRLSIL.